A single T cell receptor beta chain is shown here with its context. Its antigen remains unidentified. TCRdb's copy holds only in-frame clones and misses some; the assay was immunoSEQ multiplex PCR. Among 30,000 to 35,000 clones, more than 55% were seen once, and the ten largest hold less than 0.8%. This sample is drawn from a study of monozygotic twins with cystic fibrosis. Study context: Libraries were built from around 3 micrograms of fragmented DNA using roughly 14 PCR cycles.

General study results and limits: In 13 of 16 pairs, V gene usage was closest to the co-twin's. Nucleotide-identical clonotype sharing was significantly higher within monozygotic CF twin pairs than between unrelated CF individuals. Low clonality (median roughly 0.009) suggested a mostly naive repertoire.

The CDR3 has 12 amino acids. Germline values: CDR1 SNHLY, CDR2 FYNNEI. With 7 bases removed from V and 0 bases from J, the gap between germline ends came to 6 bases. The sample taken for sequencing was blood. The chain combines TRBV2 with TRBJ2-5; no reliable D call. This receptor was identified in a girl aged 10 to 17 with cystic fibrosis. CDR3: CASTSDQETQYF. Here the CDR3 DNA reads TGTGCCAGCACCAGCGACCAAGAGACCCAGTACTTC.